Below are 13 T cell receptor beta chains sequenced from a single sample in a study of blood T cell repertoires in COVID-19. Measured with immunoSEQ multiplex PCR; TCRdb has only the in-frame clones, and not every one. The data contain about 78,000 clones, roughly nine tenths of them singletons. Sequenced sample: peripheral blood. Receptors originate from a man aged 45-65 years with active or convalescent COVID-19.

The chain couples TRBV12-3 or TRBV12-4 to TRBJ2-2, with D possibly being TRBD1 (6 bases). The V end was cut by 7 bases, the J end by 1 base, with 7 bases between. CDR3 size: 13 residues. CDR3 loop: CASIQGNTGELFF. The CDR3 DNA sequence: TGTGCCAGCATACAGGGGAACACCGGGGAGCTGTTTTTT.

The gene calls are TRBV11-2 and TRBJ2-7; 11 nucleotides match TRBD2. Unmatched junction bases numbered 6, after V lost 0 bases and J lost 2 bases. The V gene's germline CDR1 is SGHAT and CDR2 FQNNGV. This CDR3 is built from 17 residues. The CDR3 DNA sequence: TGTGCCAGCAGCTTAGACCCCCAGGGACTAGCGGCCTACGAGCAGTACTTC. Translated, it gives CASSLDPQGLAAYEQYF.

About this clone itself: The identical CDR3 is also encoded by other nucleotide sequences in the sample. The chain has TRBV29-1 and TRBJ2-3; maybe TRBD2 (5 bases). There are 12 residues in the CDR3. Germline assignment: CDR1 SQVTM and CDR2 ANQGSEA. V was clipped by 3 bases and J by 2 bases, with 6 bases between them. This CDR3 is CSVERDTDTQYF. The CDR3 nucleotides read TGCAGCGTTGAGAGGGACACAGATACGCAGTATTTT.

The chain recombines TRBV5-1 with TRBJ1-6; 8 nucleotides line up with TRBD1. Germline lookup yields CDR1 SGHRS and CDR2 YFSETQ. V gave up 0 bases and J gave up 8 bases; unmatched junction bases: 1. This CDR3 spans 14 amino acids. The CDR3 DNA sequence: TGCGCCAGCAGCTTGGACAGGGGGGATTCACCCCTCCACTTT. Its translation is CASSLDRGDSPLHF.

V gene TRBV25-1 combines with J gene TRBJ1-6, with D tentatively TRBD1 (6 bases). The CDR3 consists of 17 residues. The germline V gene encodes CDR1 MGHDK and CDR2 SYGVNS. Trimming took 3 bases from V and 0 from J, leaving 12 bases between them. CDR3 in DNA: TGTGCCAGCAGTGATCGAGGGGGTAGCTCCTATAATTCACCCCTCCACTTT. It yields the protein CASSDRGGSSYNSPLHF.

The chain links TRBV28 to TRBJ2-4, with 8 bases identical to TRBD1. The CDR3 consists of 16 residues. CDR1 and CDR2 from the germline V gene are MDHEN and SYDVKM. After removal of 5 bases from V and 5 bases from J, the junction contained 11 bases not matched to a gene. CDR3 residues: CASSSSRDRRQNIQYF. The CDR3 DNA reads as TGTGCCAGCAGTAGCTCTCGGGACAGGCGACAAAACATTCAGTACTTC.

CDR3 nucleotides: TGTGCCTGGAGTCGACAGGATAATCAGCCCCAGCATTTT. Protein: CAWSRQDNQPQHF. This rearrangement joins TRBV30 to TRBJ1-5; the D gene is possibly TRBD1 (6 bases). Between the trimmed V and J ends, which lost 2 bases and 4 bases, there was a span of 9 bases. The germline CDR1 and CDR2 sequences are GTSNPN and SVGIG (reference sequence). The length of the CDR3 is 13 residues.

This clone showed up just once. V is TRBV2 and J is TRBJ2-7; 9 bases are shared with TRBD2. The CDR3 has 13 residues. V lost 7 bases, J lost 6 bases, and 7 bases stayed unmatched. Germline V gives CDR1 SNHLY, CDR2 FYNNEI. CDR3 DNA: TGTGCCAGCAACGGACTAGCGAGATCCGAGCAGTACTTC. It yields the protein CASNGLARSEQYF. Full variable domain (remainder filled in from reference TRBV2 and TRBJ2-7): EPEVTQTPSHQVTQMGQEVILRCVPISNHLYFYWYRQILGQKVEFLVSFYNNEISEKSEIFDDQFSVERPDGSNFTLKIRSTKLEDSAMYFCASNGLARSEQYFGPGTRLTVT.

V gene TRBV10-3 combines with J gene TRBJ1-2, with D unresolved. V was clipped by 7 bases and J by 6 bases, with 15 bases between them. The CDR3 is 13 residues long. Germline V gene data show CDR1 as ENHRY and CDR2 as SYGVKD. In nucleotides, the CDR3 is TGTGCCATCACCCAAACAGTCGACGATGGCTACACCTTC. As protein: CAITQTVDDGYTF.

This sequence joins TRBV3-1 (or the pseudogene TRBV3-2) and TRBJ2-3, with D unclear. Germline values: CDR1 LGHDT, CDR2 YNNKEL (reference sequence). The CDR3 runs to 15 residues. Trimming cost V 1 base and J 2 bases, with 10 bases left between them. The CDR3 loop reads CASSQGGTHTDTQYF. The DNA of the CDR3 is TGTGCCAGCAGCCAAGGCGGAACCCACACAGATACGCAGTATTTT.

This clone was seen a few times. The DNA for the CDR3 is TGTGCCAGCAGCCCGAAGCGGACTTCCCTGGGCACTGAAGCTTTCTTT. It yields the protein CASSPKRTSLGTEAFF. V gene TRBV27 combines with J gene TRBJ1-1, with D unclear. V lost 6 bases to trimming and J lost 4 bases, with 21 bases between them. Looked up from germline, CDR1 is MNHEY and CDR2 is SMNVEV (reference sequence). The CDR3 extends over 16 amino acids.

This rearrangement joins TRBV6-5 to TRBJ2-3; a weak D match, TRBD2 (6 bases). Germline loops: CDR1 MNHEY, CDR2 SVGAGI. Trimming took off 0 bases at V and 4 bases at J, with 14 bases between the two ends. The CDR3 runs 16 residues. The CDR3 DNA follows: TGTGCCAGCAGTTACTCGAGACTAGTTTGGCCAGATACGCAGTATTTT. Translated: CASSYSRLVWPDTQYF.

The J gene is TRBJ2-3, the V gene TRBV2; 7 nucleotides align to TRBD1. Trimming cost V 5 bases and J 1 base; bases outside gene matches: 6. The CDR3 runs 15 residues. Germline assignment: CDR1 SNHLY and CDR2 FYNNEI. CDR3 DNA sequence: TGTGCCAGCAGTCTGACAGGGACCCGCACAGATACGCAGTATTTT. It codes for CASSLTGTRTDTQYF.